This record looks at one T cell receptor (beta chain) sequence and its context. What it binds is not known. This entry is derived from a study of cytomegalovirus exposure and HLA in healthy donors. Findings of the study overall: TRBV6-2, TRBV6-3 and some other V segments were excluded as indistinguishable. Researchers reported that a few CMV-associated chains were confirmed in vitro as CMV antigen-specific.

The PCR made use of 60 Vbeta and 13 Jbeta primers. Some clones are missing from TCRdb's copy, which holds only in-frame ones; the method was immunoSEQ multiplex PCR. The listing contains over 75,000 clones. CDR1 and CDR2 (germline): LNHDA, SQIVND (reference sequence). The CDR3 consists of 13 residues. This clonotype originated in a man in his fifties or sixties in good health and CMV-seronegative. The chain uses TRBV19 and TRBJ2-5, with D perhaps matching TRBD2 (5 bases). The DNA end is more similar to TRBJ2-7, so the J call may be wrong. Sequencing was done on a sample of PBMCs. CDR3 in amino acids: CASSIEGPYEQYF. The DNA for the CDR3 is TGTGCCAGTAGTATCGAGGGTCCCTACGAGCAGTACTTC.